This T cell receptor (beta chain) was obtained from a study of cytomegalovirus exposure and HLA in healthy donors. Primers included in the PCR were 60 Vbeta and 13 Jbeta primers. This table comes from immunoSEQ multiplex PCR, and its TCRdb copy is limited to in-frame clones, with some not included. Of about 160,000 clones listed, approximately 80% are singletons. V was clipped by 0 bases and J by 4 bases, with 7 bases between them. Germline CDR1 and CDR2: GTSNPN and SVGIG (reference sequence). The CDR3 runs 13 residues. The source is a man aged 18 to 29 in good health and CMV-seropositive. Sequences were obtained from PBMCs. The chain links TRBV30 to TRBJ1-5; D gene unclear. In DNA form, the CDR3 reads TGTGCCTGGAGTGTACGGGGTAATCAGCCCCAGCATTTT. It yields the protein CAWSVRGNQPQHF.